The rows below give T cell receptor beta chains drawn from one sample of a study of human T cells and chemical hapten exposure. Each CDR3 protein is one row after TCRdb ran MiXCR on the RACE reads. In the table there are 380,000 or so distinct CDR3 sequences, approximately 5.1% of which are singletons. The source material was whole blood, sampled in connection with sensitization to the hapten diphenylcyclopropenone (DPC). These receptors came from a woman between 50 and 59 years old with alopecia areata. Some clones in this sample may be carry-over from other donors' samples. Both conserved end residues are part of each CDR3. A D gene is named only where the DNA matches it firmly. Some rows have no size entry. The others give once, few or many, or a class for an expanded clone.

j_call clone_size d_call v_call cdr3_nt cdr3_aa
TRBJ1-1 many - TRBV5-1 TGCGCCAGCAGCTTGGGGGGGAATTTGAACACTGAAGCTTTCTTT CASSLGGNLNTEAFF
TRBJ1-6 many TRBD1 TRBV7-9 TGTGCCAGCAGCAAGTCAGGGGGCGCAACCTATAATTCACCCCTCCACTTT CASSKSGGATYNSPLHF
TRBJ2-3 - TRBD2 TRBV6-4 TGTGCCAGCAGTCAGCTAGCGGGAGGATCAGATACGCAGTATTTT CASSQLAGGSDTQYF
TRBJ2-5 - TRBD2 TRBV15 TGTGCCACCAGCAGTAGCGGGGTAGAGACCCAGTACTTC CATSSSGVETQYF
TRBJ2-3 many TRBD2 TRBV5-1 TGCGCCAGCAGCTTAGCCAGCGGGGGCCCAGATACGCAGTATTTT CASSLASGGPDTQYF
TRBJ2-3 many - TRBV5-6 TGTGCCAGCATCTCCAGACAATTAAGCACAGATACGCAGTATTTT CASISRQLSTDTQYF
TRBJ2-1 many - TRBV6-4 TGTGCCAGCAGTGATGGGGGAGGCTCCTACAATGAGCAGTTCTTC CASSDGGGSYNEQFF
TRBJ2-7 many TRBD2 TRBV28 TGTGCCAGCAGTCCTGTCGTGACTAGCGAATACGAGCAGTACTTC CASSPVVTSEYEQYF
TRBJ2-7 - - TRBV30 TGTGCCTGGAGTTTTACCGGTTACGAGCAGTACTTC CAWSFTGYEQYF
TRBJ1-1 many - TRBV13 TGTGCCAGCAGCTTAGGCCGGATAGGGGGGCCTCGTGAAGCTTTCTTT CASSLGRIGGPREAFF
TRBJ2-1 many TRBD1 TRBV6-2/TRBV6-3 TGTGCCAGCAGACCATCAGGGGGTTCGTCCTACAATGAGCAGTTCTTC CASRPSGGSSYNEQFF
TRBJ1-1 many - TRBV9 TGTGCCAGCAGCACATCATCCGGGTTAAATGAAGCTTTCTTT CASSTSSGLNEAFF
TRBJ2-1 many - TRBV7-2 TGTGCCAGCAGCTTAGGGGGCGGAGGGAGAGATAATGAGCAGTTCTTC CASSLGGGGRDNEQFF
TRBJ2-4 many TRBD1 TRBV6-2/TRBV6-3 TGTGCCAGCAGTCAGCGGACAGGACCCAAAAACATTCAGTACTTC CASSQRTGPKNIQYF
TRBJ2-7 - - TRBV7-2 TGTGCCAGCAGCGTGACGTCCGGGGCCGATTACTACGAGCAGTACTTC CASSVTSGADYYEQYF
TRBJ2-2 - TRBD1 TRBV3-1 TGTGCCAGCAGCCAAGAGGCCAGGGGGCGCGCCGGGGAGCTGTTTTTT CASSQEARGRAGELFF
TRBJ1-5 many - TRBV7-2 TGTGCCAGCAGCTTCCGGGGTAATCAGCCCCAGCATTTT CASSFRGNQPQHF
TRBJ2-7 - TRBD2 TRBV27 TGTGCCAGCAGTTTACTCGCAGGGAGGGAGTACTTC CASSLLAGREYF
TRBJ2-3 many - TRBV25-1 TGTGCCAGCAGACTTAATTGGGGAGATACGCAGTATTTT CASRLNWGDTQYF
TRBJ1-2 many - TRBV28 TGTGCCAGCATGCGGGTTGGCTACACCTTC CASMRVGYTF
TRBJ1-3 - - TRBV5-1 TGCGCCAGCAGCTTGTCACCTCTCGGGGCGGGGGTCTCTGGAAACACCATATATTTT CASSLSPLGAGVSGNTIYF
TRBJ1-2 many - TRBV5-1 TGCGCCAGCTCCCCGGACGGGGAGAACTATGGCTACACCTTC CASSPDGENYGYTF
TRBJ2-7 many - TRBV20-1 TGCAGTGGCACAGCTGACCGCCGACTATACGAGCAGTACTTC CSGTADRRLYEQYF
TRBJ1-1 many - TRBV12-3/TRBV12-4 TGTGCCAGCAGTTTAGGGCTCAGTTCCGCTTTCTTT CASSLGLSSAFF
TRBJ2-7 many - TRBV7-9 TGTGCCAGCAGCTCGTCGGCTGGCGAGCAGTACTTC CASSSSAGEQYF
TRBJ1-2 many - TRBV12-3/TRBV12-4 TGTGCCAGCAGTTTAATCAGGCGTGGCTACACCTTC CASSLIRRGYTF
TRBJ1-2 many TRBD1 TRBV20-1 TGCAGTGCCTCCTGGGGGACGGACAGGGCGGGCTACACCTTC CSASWGTDRAGYTF
TRBJ2-5 many - TRBV5-4 TGTGCCAGCAGCTTTAGTCCAGGGACACAAGAGACCCAGTACTTC CASSFSPGTQETQYF
TRBJ2-3 - - TRBV2 TGTGCCAGCGGGATGGCATTAGACACAGATACGCAGTATTTT CASGMALDTDTQYF
TRBJ1-6 many - TRBV5-4 TGTGCCAGCAGCCACCGGGCCCGCGGGGATTCACCCCTCCACTTT CASSHRARGDSPLHF
TRBJ2-3 many TRBD2 TRBV10-3 TGTGCCATCACTTCCCGGGGGGGTGCAGATACGCAGTATTTT CAITSRGGADTQYF
TRBJ2-3 - - TRBV29-1 TGCAGCGTTCGAAGCGGAGGCACAGATACGCAGTATTTT CSVRSGGTDTQYF
TRBJ1-1 - - TRBV27 TGTGCCAGCAGTTACAGGGTTGGCACTGAAGCTTTCTTT CASSYRVGTEAFF
TRBJ1-2 many - TRBV29-1 TGCAGCGCACAGGGTAGTGATGGCTACACCTTC CSAQGSDGYTF
TRBJ1-6 many - TRBV11-2 TGTGCCAGCAGCTTAGAAGGGCTTGGTAATTCACCCCTCCACTTT CASSLEGLGNSPLHF
TRBJ2-3 - - TRBV30 TGTGCCTGGAGTGTCAATGTAGGAGATACGCAGTATTTT CAWSVNVGDTQYF
TRBJ2-7 many TRBD2 TRBV5-6 TGTGCCAGCAGCGTCGGACTAGCGGGAGGAGTCTCCTACGAGCAGTACTTC CASSVGLAGGVSYEQYF
TRBJ2-6 many - TRBV6-2/TRBV6-3 TGTGCCAGCAGGCCCGGATTGGTCGAACCTGGGGCCAACGTCCTGACTTTC CASRPGLVEPGANVLTF
TRBJ2-3 few TRBD1 TRBV7-9 TGTGCCAGCAGCTTGCGAGGGGGCACCACGCAGTATTTT CASSLRGGTTQYF
TRBJ2-3 few - TRBV27 TGTGCCAGCACCGTTAGGTTGGGGGGAAGGCAGTATTTT CASTVRLGGRQYF
TRBJ2-7 many - TRBV2 TGTGCCAGCAGGGCGGACTACACGGGGGAGCAGTACTTC CASRADYTGEQYF
TRBJ1-5 few - TRBV7-9 TGTGCCAGCAGCTTAGGAGAGGGGAGGGGCAATCAGCCCCAGCATTTT CASSLGEGRGNQPQHF
TRBJ2-7 many TRBD1 TRBV20-1 TGCAGTGCTAGAGATCAAGGGACAGGGACCTACGAGCAGTACTTC CSARDQGTGTYEQYF
TRBJ2-3 few TRBD1 TRBV29-1 TGCAGCGTCCACCCCGGGACAGGGGGCCAAGATACGCAGTATTTT CSVHPGTGGQDTQYF
TRBJ2-6 many - TRBV5-1 TGCGCCAGCAGCTTCCAAACGAGGGACTCTGGGGCCAACGTCCTGACTTTC CASSFQTRDSGANVLTF
TRBJ1-5 many TRBD1 TRBV5-6 TGTGCCAGCAGTCTACAGGGGTCTAGCAATCAGCCCCAGCATTTT CASSLQGSSNQPQHF
TRBJ2-1 few - TRBV24-1 TGTGCCACCAGTGGGGACTCGCACTACAATGAGCAGTTCTTC CATSGDSHYNEQFF
TRBJ2-1 many - TRBV9 TGTGCCAGCAGCGCCCTAGACAACCCGTACTACAATGAGCAGTTCTTC CASSALDNPYYNEQFF
TRBJ2-1 few - TRBV6-2/TRBV6-3 TGTGCCAGCAGTTATCCTGGCGTCTACAATGAGCAGTTCTTC CASSYPGVYNEQFF
TRBJ2-1 many - TRBV19 TGTGCCAGTAGTATAGGTGGGGGGGCTAGAAATGAGCAGTTCTTC CASSIGGGARNEQFF
TRBJ1-6 many - TRBV28 TGTGCCAGTAACCCGACCGTCCCGGGTTCACCCCTCCACTTT CASNPTVPGSPLHF
TRBJ2-7 - - TRBV28 TGTGCCAGCAGTTCCGGGACGTACAACGGGGAGCAGTACTTC CASSSGTYNGEQYF
TRBJ1-1 many - TRBV7-9 TGTGCCAGCAGCTTAGACCACAGTGAAGCTTTCTTT CASSLDHSEAFF
TRBJ1-2 many - TRBV9 TGTGCCAGCAGCGTAGACATTAACTATGGCTACACCTTC CASSVDINYGYTF
TRBJ1-2 few - TRBV19 TGTGCCAGTCTCGGGCGGGACCCTAACTATGGCTACACCTTC CASLGRDPNYGYTF